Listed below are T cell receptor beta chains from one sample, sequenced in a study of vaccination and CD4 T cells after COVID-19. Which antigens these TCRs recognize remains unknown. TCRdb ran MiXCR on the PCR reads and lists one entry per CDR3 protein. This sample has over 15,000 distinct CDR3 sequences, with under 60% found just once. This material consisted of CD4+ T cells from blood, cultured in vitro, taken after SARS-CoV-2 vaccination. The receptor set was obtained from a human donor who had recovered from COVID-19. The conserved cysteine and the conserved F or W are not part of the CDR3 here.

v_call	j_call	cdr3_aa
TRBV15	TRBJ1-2	ATSRGGVRNYGYT
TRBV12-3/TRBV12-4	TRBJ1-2	ASSLTRDYGYT
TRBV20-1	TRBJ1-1	SARVPWGGNTEAF
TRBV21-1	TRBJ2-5	ASSKDNGPSPWRTQY
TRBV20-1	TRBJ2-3	SARPHTSGVGTDTQY
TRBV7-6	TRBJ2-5	ASSLASAGGGQETQY
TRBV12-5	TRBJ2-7	ASGLVRTGVYEQY
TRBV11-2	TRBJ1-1	ASSLRFGGTEAF
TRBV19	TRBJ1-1	ASTPLAFGEAF
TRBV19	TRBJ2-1	AVGTSGNNEQF
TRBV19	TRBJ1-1	ASSLRDRANTEAF
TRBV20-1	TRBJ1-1	SARARGNTEAF
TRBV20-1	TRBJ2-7	SARAQGGHYYEQY
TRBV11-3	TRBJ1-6	ASSLDLAIGTENSPLH
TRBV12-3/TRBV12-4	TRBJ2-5	ASSAGTGDSETQY
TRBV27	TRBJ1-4	ASSLRGGEGRIEKLF
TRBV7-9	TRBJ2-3	ASSFRDRGRVTQY
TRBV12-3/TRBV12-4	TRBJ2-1	ASRLAGSYNEQF
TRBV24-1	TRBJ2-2	ATSDHRANTGELF
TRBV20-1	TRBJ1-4	SASGGDRGQKLF
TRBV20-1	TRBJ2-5	SAHTSGRFQETQY
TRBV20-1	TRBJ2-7	SSNPARAGVPLLS
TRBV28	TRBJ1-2	ASSPGTGTPYGYT
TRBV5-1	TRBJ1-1	ASSLVGTEAF
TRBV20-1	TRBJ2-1	SAYRLAGGDNEQF
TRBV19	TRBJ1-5	ASSIGGQATGGPQH
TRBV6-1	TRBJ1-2	ASKSAVLYGYT
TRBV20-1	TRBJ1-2	SARDQTGYGYT
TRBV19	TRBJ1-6	ASSSGQDGNSPLH
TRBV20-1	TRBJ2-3	SAATNVADTQY
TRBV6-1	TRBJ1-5	ASSGHSNQPQH
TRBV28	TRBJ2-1	ASSPPQAVYNEQF
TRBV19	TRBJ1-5	ASSISSNQPQH
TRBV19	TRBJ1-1	ASSIEGRLNTEAF
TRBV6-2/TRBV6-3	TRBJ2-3	ASSERGQGTDTQY
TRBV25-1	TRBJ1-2	ASGSDSSYGYT
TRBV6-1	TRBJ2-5	ASSEGQQETQY